What follows describes a single TCR beta chain. What it binds is not known. A much larger clone lies one base from this, so it may be a read error. The sample's time point: newly diagnosed GD, antithyroid drugs for less than 3 months. PBMC-extracted RNA yielded the TCR library. These data are taken from a study of regulatory T cells in long-lasting Graves disease. About the study: Graves' patients with a new diagnosis had received antithyroid drugs under 3 months.

According to the study, TCR beta libraries were built with iRepertoire HTBI primers and CDR3-region Arm-PCR. Each CDR3 protein gets one entry after TCRdb re-called the multiplex PCR reads with MiXCR. The table has under 300,000 distinct CDR3 sequences, around 20% seen once. This CDR3 contains 15 residues. The germline CDR1 and CDR2 sequences are MDHEN and SYDVKM. Study observations and caveats: Persistent Graves' patients showed less TCR diversity than newly diagnosed ones. Persistent disease preferred TRBV28, TRBJ1-2 and TRBJ2-5; new disease, TRBV20-1 and TRBJ2-1. Only peripheral blood was studied, not thyroid tissue.

The sequences come from peripheral blood mononuclear cells (PBMCs), collected at new diagnosis, from a patient treated with antithyroid drugs. The TCR comes from a female donor with Graves disease. This chain joins TRBV28 and TRBJ1-5; a possible D gene is TRBD1 (5 bases). The DNA of the CDR3 is TGTGCCAGCAGAAATAGGGGATATAGCAGTCAGCCCCAGCATTTT. Protein: CASRNRGYSSQPQHF.